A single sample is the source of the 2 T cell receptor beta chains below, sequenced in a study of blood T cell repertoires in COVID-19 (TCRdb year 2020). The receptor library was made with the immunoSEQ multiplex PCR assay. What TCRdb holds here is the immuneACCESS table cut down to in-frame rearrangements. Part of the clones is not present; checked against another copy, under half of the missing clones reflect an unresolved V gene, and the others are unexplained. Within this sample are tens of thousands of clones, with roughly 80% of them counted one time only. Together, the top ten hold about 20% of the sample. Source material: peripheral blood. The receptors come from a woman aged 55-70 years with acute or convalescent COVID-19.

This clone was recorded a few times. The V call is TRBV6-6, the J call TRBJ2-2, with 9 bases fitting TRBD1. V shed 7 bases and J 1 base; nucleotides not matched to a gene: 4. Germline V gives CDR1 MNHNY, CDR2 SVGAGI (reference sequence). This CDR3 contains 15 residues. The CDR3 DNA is TGTGCCAGCACCGGACAGGGGAAGAACACCGGGGAGCTGTTTTTT. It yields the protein CASTGQGKNTGELFF.

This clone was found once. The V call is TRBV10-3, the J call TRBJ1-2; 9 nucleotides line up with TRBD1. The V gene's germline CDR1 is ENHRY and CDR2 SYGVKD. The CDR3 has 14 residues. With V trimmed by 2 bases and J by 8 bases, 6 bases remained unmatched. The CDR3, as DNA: TGTGCCATCAGTGAGGAACAGGGGGCTAGAGGCTACACCTTC. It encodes CAISEEQGARGYTF.